The rows below give T cell receptor beta chains drawn from one sample of a study of blood T cell repertoires in COVID-19. The assay was immunoSEQ multiplex PCR, and TCRdb's table has in-frame clones only and misses some. The sample shows approximately 470,000 clones, approximately 85% of them seen only once. Specimen: peripheral blood. These receptors originate from a human donor in a cohort sampled during active COVID-19. Both conserved end residues are part of each CDR3. A D gene is named only where the DNA matches it firmly. Expanded clones get a size class; other rows say once, few or many, or leave the size out.

d_call | j_call | v_call | clone_size | cdr3_aa | cdr3_nt
- | TRBJ2-2 | TRBV4-1 | once | CASTSKRQGNTGELFF | TGCGCCAGCACCTCCAAGAGGCAGGGGAACACCGGGGAGCTGTTTTTT
TRBD1 | TRBJ2-7 | TRBV5-6 | - | CASSFGDRGYEQYF | TGTGCCAGCAGCTTCGGGGACAGGGGGTACGAGCAGTACTTC
- | TRBJ2-1 | TRBV7-2 | - | CASSLDRSSYNEQFF | TGTGCCAGCAGCTTAGACCGCAGCTCCTACAATGAGCAGTTCTTC
- | TRBJ1-5 | TRBV7-2 | - | CASSLNFGGNQPQHF | TGTGCCAGCAGCTTAAATTTCGGGGGGAATCAGCCCCAGCATTTT
TRBD1 | TRBJ1-4 | TRBV3-1/TRBV3-2 | once | CASSQALIGQGTEKLFF | TGTGCCAGCAGCCAAGCTCTTATAGGACAGGGGACCGAAAAACTGTTTTTT
- | TRBJ1-4 | TRBV25-1 | - | CASRGLYETNEKLFF | TGTGCCAGCAGGGGCCTGTACGAAACTAATGAAAAACTGTTTTTT
TRBD1 | TRBJ1-4 | TRBV11-2 | - | CASRIETGSEKLFF | TGTGCCAGCAGAATAGAGACAGGGAGTGAAAAACTGTTTTTT
TRBD2 | TRBJ2-7 | TRBV27 | - | CASRGGSGRAPYEQYF | TGTGCCAGCAGGGGGGGAAGCGGGAGGGCCCCCTACGAGCAGTACTTC
- | TRBJ1-2 | TRBV7-9 | - | CASSLAAANLFTF | TGTGCCAGCAGCTTAGCGGCAGCGAACCTTTTCACCTTC
TRBD1 | TRBJ1-3 | TRBV5-4 | - | CASSPAGGGNTIYF | TGTGCCAGCAGCCCGGCAGGGGGCGGAAACACCATATATTTT
TRBD1 | TRBJ2-7 | TRBV5-1 | - | CASSSGTGVYEQYF | TGCGCCAGCAGCTCCGGGACAGGCGTCTACGAGCAGTACTTC
- | TRBJ1-1 | TRBV4-2 | - | CASSQESAASGPEAFF | TGTGCCAGCAGCCAAGAGAGCGCGGCATCAGGGCCTGAAGCTTTCTTT
- | TRBJ2-7 | TRBV7-3 | - | CASSLSAGPYEQYF | TGTGCCAGCAGCTTAAGTGCTGGCCCCTACGAGCAGTACTTC
TRBD1 | TRBJ2-7 | TRBV28 | - | CASRDRATYEQYF | TGTGCCAGCAGGGACAGGGCCACCTACGAGCAGTACTTC
- | TRBJ1-2 | TRBV10-3 | - | CAISVPAGNDGYTF | TGTGCCATCAGTGTCCCGGCAGGGAACGATGGCTACACCTTC
- | TRBJ2-7 | TRBV27 | few | CASSFRRGPYEQYF | TGTGCCAGCAGTTTTAGGAGGGGGCCCTACGAGCAGTACTTC
- | TRBJ1-2 | TRBV5-1 | - | CASSILRGNDYGYTF | TGCGCCAGCAGCATCCTAAGGGGCAATGACTATGGCTACACCTTC
- | TRBJ2-5 | TRBV30 | - | CAWSRAGWETQYF | TGTGCCTGGAGTAGGGCGGGATGGGAGACCCAGTACTTC
TRBD1 | TRBJ2-1 | TRBV5-1 | - | CASSWAGGSYNEQFF | TGCGCCAGCAGCTGGGCAGGGGGCTCCTACAATGAGCAGTTCTTC
- | TRBJ1-2 | TRBV9 | once | CASSGNREGDYGYTF | TGTGCCAGCAGCGGAAACAGGGAGGGCGACTATGGCTACACCTTC
TRBD2 | TRBJ2-2 | TRBV9 | - | CASSEAGANTGELFF | TGTGCCAGCAGTGAAGCGGGGGCGAACACCGGGGAGCTGTTTTTT
- | TRBJ1-2 | TRBV10-3 | - | CAISDDPGVGYTF | TGTGCCATCAGTGATGATCCAGGGGTAGGCTACACCTTC
- | TRBJ2-2 | TRBV19 | - | CASSGATTANTGELFF | TGTGCCAGTAGTGGGGCGACAACGGCGAACACCGGGGAGCTGTTTTTT
- | TRBJ1-5 | TRBV9 | - | CASSAARVEGQPQHF | TGTGCCAGCAGCGCCGCCAGGGTAGAAGGTCAGCCCCAGCATTTT
TRBD1 | TRBJ2-7 | TRBV4-1 | - | CASSHRDRGYEQYF | TGCGCCAGCAGCCATCGAGACAGGGGCTACGAGCAGTACTTC
TRBD2 | TRBJ2-7 | TRBV27 | - | CASGLAGSSEQYF | TGTGCCAGCGGACTAGCGGGATCTAGCGAGCAGTACTTC
- | TRBJ2-3 | TRBV11-2 | - | CASSLIRGTDTQYF | TGTGCCAGCAGCTTAATTAGAGGCACAGATACGCAGTATTTT
TRBD2 | TRBJ2-1 | TRBV7-9 | once | CASSVTSGNYNEQFF | TGTGCCAGCAGCGTGACTAGCGGGAACTACAATGAGCAGTTCTTC
- | TRBJ1-3 | TRBV6-5 | - | CASTPGAHPGNTIYF | TGTGCCAGCACCCCAGGGGCGCACCCGGGAAACACCATATATTTT
- | TRBJ2-4 | TRBV2 | - | CASSETDSKNIQYF | TGTGCCAGCAGTGAAACTGACAGTAAAAACATTCAGTACTTC
TRBD1 | TRBJ2-1 | TRBV6-4 | - | CASSRDRVFDEQFF | TGTGCCAGCAGCCGGGACAGGGTTTTCGATGAGCAGTTCTTC
- | TRBJ1-2 | TRBV6-5 | - | CASSLTGFGYTF | TGTGCCAGCAGTCTCACAGGGTTTGGCTACACCTTC
TRBD2 | TRBJ2-2 | TRBV3-1/TRBV3-2 | - | CASSHMRGRLAASGELFF | TGTGCCAGCAGCCATATGAGGGGGCGACTAGCGGCTTCCGGGGAGCTGTTTTTT
TRBD1 | TRBJ1-5 | TRBV6-2/TRBV6-3 | - | CASSSGGMVMDTGSNQPQHF | TGTGCCAGCAGTTCAGGGGGTATGGTGATGGACACAGGGAGCAATCAGCCCCAGCATTTT
TRBD1 | TRBJ1-1 | TRBV6-6 | - | CASSSTGQGSTEAFF | TGTGCCAGCAGTTCTACCGGACAGGGAAGCACTGAAGCTTTCTTT
TRBD2 | TRBJ2-3 | TRBV12-5 | - | CASLASGLGTDTQYF | TGTGCTAGCCTCGCTAGCGGCCTGGGCACAGATACGCAGTATTTT
TRBD1 | TRBJ1-5 | TRBV28 | - | CASSQTGNNQPQHF | TGTGCCAGCAGCCAGACAGGGAACAATCAGCCCCAGCATTTT
- | TRBJ1-2 | TRBV7-2 | - | CASSLEQFKGYTF | TGTGCCAGCAGCTTAGAACAGTTCAAGGGCTACACCTTC
TRBD1 | TRBJ1-2 | TRBV30 | - | CAWVYRGQRYGYTF | TGTGCCTGGGTCTACAGGGGGCAGAGGTATGGCTACACCTTC
- | TRBJ2-6 | TRBV4-3 | - | CASSQGRGSGANVLTF | TGCGCCAGCAGCCAAGGGCGGGGATCTGGGGCCAACGTCCTGACTTTC
- | TRBJ2-1 | TRBV5-4 | - | CASSLDFDGSVNEQFF | TGTGCCAGCAGCTTGGATTTTGACGGGTCGGTCAATGAGCAGTTCTTC
- | TRBJ2-7 | TRBV9 | - | CASSVGQAPSYEQYF | TGTGCCAGCAGCGTAGGACAGGCACCCTCCTACGAGCAGTACTTC
- | TRBJ1-1 | TRBV5-4 | - | CASSLGRASRVDTEAFF | TGTGCCAGCAGCTTGGGGCGGGCCAGTCGGGTGGACACTGAAGCTTTCTTT
TRBD1 | TRBJ1-1 | TRBV10-3 | - | CAISGGQNRFNTEAFF | TGTGCCATCAGTGGGGGACAGAACAGATTCAACACTGAAGCTTTCTTT
TRBD1 | TRBJ2-5 | TRBV4-3 | - | CASSQVGTGAGPTQYF | TGCGCCAGCAGCCAAGTAGGAACAGGGGCTGGTCCGACCCAGTACTTC
TRBD1 | TRBJ2-5 | TRBV2 | - | CASRRDREETQYF | TGTGCCAGCAGACGGGACAGGGAAGAGACCCAGTACTTC
TRBD2 | TRBJ2-7 | TRBV19 | - | CASSSRTGGEYEQYF | TGTGCCAGTAGCTCAAGGACGGGAGGGGAATACGAGCAGTACTTC
TRBD1 | TRBJ1-6 | TRBV30 | - | CAWSVGSGQDNSPLHF | TGTGCCTGGAGTGTAGGATCAGGACAGGATAATTCACCCCTCCACTTT
TRBD1 | TRBJ2-5 | TRBV25-1 | - | CASSRQGGGETQYF | TGTGCCAGCAGCCGACAGGGGGGTGGGGAGACCCAGTACTTC
TRBD2 | TRBJ2-7 | TRBV7-2 | few | CASRTSGSLNLGEQYF | TGTGCCAGCAGGACTAGCGGGAGTCTGAATTTGGGCGAGCAGTACTTC
TRBD2 | TRBJ2-3 | TRBV27 | - | CASSLGLAGSGTDTQYF | TGTGCCAGCAGTTTAGGGTTAGCGGGATCTGGGACAGATACGCAGTATTTT
- | TRBJ2-1 | TRBV5-1 | - | CASSSPPRSNEQFF | TGCGCCAGCAGCTCCCCACCTAGATCCAATGAGCAGTTCTTC
- | TRBJ1-2 | TRBV3-1/TRBV3-2 | - | CASSQVEGDGYTF | TGTGCCAGCAGCCAAGTGGAAGGGGATGGCTACACCTTC
TRBD2 | TRBJ2-5 | TRBV11-3 | - | CASSTGGPETQYF | TGTGCCAGCAGCACGGGAGGGCCGGAGACCCAGTACTTC